The T cell receptor beta chain described here comes from a study of technical replicates of blood from a few donors. Assay used: immunoSEQ multiplex PCR; TCRdb lists only in-frame clones, some missing. The sample lists tens of thousands of clones; approximately 94% were seen once. This TCR was recovered from a human donor in good health. Sequenced material: T cells isolated from PBMCs.

DNA for the CDR3: TGTGCCAGCAGCGCTAGCGGGAGTCGCGATGAGCAGTTCTTC. Encoded protein: CASSASGSRDEQFF. The gene calls are TRBV9 and TRBJ2-1; 10 bases line up with TRBD2. The CDR3 totals 14 residues. The junction had 5 bases not matched to a gene; V was cut back by 3 bases and J by 8 bases. The germline CDR1 and CDR2 sequences are SGDLS and YYNGEE.